This T cell receptor beta chain comes out of a study of neurological immune-mediated disorders. Time point meaning: longitudinal time-point 1 (baseline). The unsorted libraries were produced from 2 million PBMCs held at -80 C. Points from the study as a whole: HTLV-1-associated myelopathy had the most TCR clonal expansion, whereas multiple sclerosis had the least (lower than in healthy controls).

V was cut by 0 bases and J by 0 bases, with 6 bases left in between. This CDR3 spans 15 amino acids. Germline values: CDR1 LNHNV, CDR2 YYDKDF (reference sequence). This clonotype was seen many times. Its antigen remains unknown. 5'RACE with 10-nucleotide random UMIs generated the cDNA. A single run covered 15-18 subjects with over 180 million TCR-beta sequences. In TCRdb, the 5' RACE reads were re-called with MiXCR into one record per CDR3 protein. The table has roughly 75,000 distinct CDR3 sequences, roughly 15% seen once. The clonotype comes from a female donor with HTLV-1-associated myelopathy (HAM/TSP). Sequencing was carried out using PBMCs. This chain uses TRBV15 with TRBJ1-5, with no clear D. CDR3 protein: CATSREPYSNQPQHF. The CDR3 coding sequence is TGTGCCACCAGCAGAGAGCCTTATAGCAATCAGCCCCAGCATTTT.